This T cell receptor beta chain was retrieved from a study of beta chain features in type 1 diabetes. Study-wide points: Type 1 diabetes patients had moderately but significantly shorter TCRB CDR3s in all four CD4+ subsets.

Sequencing targeted expressed TCRB transcripts, as all isolated RNA had been reverse transcribed. Generated by immunoSEQ multiplex PCR, the TCRdb table keeps only in-frame clones and is missing some. The data contain nearly 350,000 clones, approximately 9.7% of them singletons. Turning to this clone: What it recognizes is unknown.

The source material was central memory CD4+ T cells from blood. This clonotype was obtained from a man aged 25-45 years with type 1 diabetes.

The chain's CDR3 is CASSLGIAARETQYF. The CDR3 DNA reads TGTGCCAGCAGCTTGGGTATCGCGGCGCGGGAGACCCAGTACTTC. This sequence joins TRBV5-6 and TRBJ2-5; D uncertain. Germline CDR1 is SGHDT and CDR2 is YYEEEE. The ends were cut back, 0 bases at V and 5 bases at J, with 14 bases in the middle. The CDR3 runs 15 residues.